The rows below give T cell receptor beta chains drawn from one sample of a study of T cell responses to AZD1222 COVID-19 vaccine. Profiled with immunoSEQ multiplex PCR; TCRdb holds only in-frame clones, not every one. The sample lists tens of thousands of clones, 70% to 85% occurring once. Sequenced here: peripheral blood, sampled on day 0 of AZD1222 vaccination. These receptors were obtained from an adult in good health. CDR3s include the opening cysteine and the closing phenylalanine or tryptophan. D genes are given only for firm matches.

V gene: TRBV5-5; D gene: TRBD1; J gene: TRBJ2-1; CDR3 protein: CASRGGQGTYNEQFF
V gene: TRBV25-1; D gene: .; J gene: TRBJ2-1; CDR3 protein: CASSVERDYNEQFF
V gene: TRBV18; D gene: .; J gene: TRBJ1-5; CDR3 protein: CASSRDSLNQPQHF
V gene: TRBV7-2; D gene: .; J gene: TRBJ2-3; CDR3 protein: CASNEGHLLGNTQYF
V gene: TRBV19; D gene: TRBD2; J gene: TRBJ2-7; CDR3 protein: CASSSSGGEQYF
V gene: TRBV11-3; D gene: TRBD2; J gene: TRBJ2-1; CDR3 protein: CASSPKRGGGNEQFF
V gene: TRBV6-6; D gene: .; J gene: TRBJ2-7; CDR3 protein: CASSYPALRGYEQYF
V gene: TRBV7-9; D gene: .; J gene: TRBJ1-1; CDR3 protein: CASSFGTGRTEAFF
V gene: TRBV21-1; D gene: .; J gene: TRBJ1-6; CDR3 protein: CASSKGGRGIVSGNSPLHF
V gene: TRBV19; D gene: .; J gene: TRBJ1-1; CDR3 protein: CASKDGYTEAFF
V gene: TRBV7-2; D gene: TRBD2; J gene: TRBJ2-7; CDR3 protein: CASSVSGRGYEQYF
V gene: TRBV9; D gene: .; J gene: TRBJ1-5; CDR3 protein: CASSEGGGHNQPQHF
V gene: TRBV19; D gene: .; J gene: TRBJ2-1; CDR3 protein: CASSISERAGSYNEQFF
V gene: TRBV18; D gene: .; J gene: TRBJ2-3; CDR3 protein: CASSPGSVTDTQYF
V gene: TRBV19; D gene: TRBD1; J gene: TRBJ1-2; CDR3 protein: CASLRTGNSYGYTF
V gene: TRBV29-1; D gene: .; J gene: TRBJ1-1; CDR3 protein: CSGGGHFNTEAFF
V gene: TRBV7-8; D gene: .; J gene: TRBJ1-4; CDR3 protein: CASSLEGIKGEKLFF
V gene: TRBV20-1; D gene: .; J gene: TRBJ2-3; CDR3 protein: CSASSTDTQYF
V gene: TRBV15; D gene: .; J gene: TRBJ2-3; CDR3 protein: CATSRDRGGGVDTQYF
V gene: TRBV28; D gene: .; J gene: TRBJ2-5; CDR3 protein: CASQSGEGSLQETQYF
V gene: TRBV14; D gene: TRBD1; J gene: TRBJ2-7; CDR3 protein: CASSRLMGQDSYEQYF
V gene: TRBV30; D gene: .; J gene: TRBJ1-4; CDR3 protein: CAWSSRAGEKLFF
V gene: TRBV28; D gene: TRBD1; J gene: TRBJ1-1; CDR3 protein: CASSLFRGWNTEAFF
V gene: TRBV7-6; D gene: TRBD2; J gene: TRBJ2-1; CDR3 protein: CASSDGGLADNEQFF
V gene: TRBV29-1; D gene: .; J gene: TRBJ2-1; CDR3 protein: CSVRDASYNEQFF
V gene: TRBV10-1; D gene: TRBD2; J gene: TRBJ2-1; CDR3 protein: CASSASMKGLASEQFF
V gene: TRBV28; D gene: .; J gene: TRBJ1-2; CDR3 protein: CATLYRTNYGYTF
V gene: TRBV5-5; D gene: TRBD1; J gene: TRBJ1-1; CDR3 protein: CASSLVWDRANTEAFF
V gene: TRBV9; D gene: .; J gene: TRBJ1-6; CDR3 protein: CASSERDRNSPLHF
V gene: TRBV28; D gene: .; J gene: TRBJ2-7; CDR3 protein: CASRKSGGNEQYF
V gene: TRBV11-3; D gene: .; J gene: TRBJ1-6; CDR3 protein: CASSPSRNNSPLHF
V gene: TRBV12-3/TRBV12-4; D gene: .; J gene: TRBJ2-5; CDR3 protein: CASSLGTVETQYF
V gene: TRBV29-1; D gene: TRBD2; J gene: TRBJ2-7; CDR3 protein: CSVEARRAPSGIYEQYF
V gene: TRBV4-1; D gene: TRBD1; J gene: TRBJ2-1; CDR3 protein: CASSPRPGQGRSYNEQFF
V gene: TRBV7-9; D gene: .; J gene: TRBJ2-1; CDR3 protein: CASSPGTPLSEQFF
V gene: TRBV7-2; D gene: TRBD2; J gene: TRBJ2-1; CDR3 protein: CASSLSSGSSGHNEQFF
V gene: TRBV28; D gene: .; J gene: TRBJ1-3; CDR3 protein: CASSFQGGNTIYF
V gene: TRBV6-5; D gene: TRBD1; J gene: TRBJ1-2; CDR3 protein: CASSYSSRGGGYTF
V gene: TRBV19; D gene: TRBD1; J gene: TRBJ1-2; CDR3 protein: CASRNPTGALGYTF
V gene: TRBV29-1; D gene: TRBD2; J gene: TRBJ2-1; CDR3 protein: CSVSGAGGIDEQFF
V gene: TRBV12-3/TRBV12-4; D gene: .; J gene: TRBJ1-1; CDR3 protein: CASSAQVDTEAFF
V gene: TRBV16; D gene: .; J gene: TRBJ1-2; CDR3 protein: CASSQSQPAGYTF
V gene: TRBV3-1/TRBV3-2; D gene: .; J gene: TRBJ1-3; CDR3 protein: CASSQDVSGLAGNTIYF
V gene: TRBV7-2; D gene: TRBD1; J gene: TRBJ2-3; CDR3 protein: CASSLMGQRTDTQYF
V gene: TRBV6-5; D gene: .; J gene: TRBJ2-7; CDR3 protein: CASGSQGTVQYF
V gene: TRBV3-1/TRBV3-2; D gene: TRBD1; J gene: TRBJ2-7; CDR3 protein: CASSPSWGTGTQEQYF
V gene: TRBV10-3; D gene: .; J gene: TRBJ1-6; CDR3 protein: CAISPGTTYNSPLHF
V gene: TRBV15; D gene: .; J gene: TRBJ2-1; CDR3 protein: CATSTVLGGMIYEQFF
V gene: TRBV11-2; D gene: .; J gene: TRBJ2-1; CDR3 protein: CASSFRTASYNEQFF
V gene: TRBV19; D gene: .; J gene: TRBJ1-5; CDR3 protein: CASSTLDSPNQPQHF
V gene: TRBV25-1; D gene: .; J gene: TRBJ2-7; CDR3 protein: CASSDSQGSYEQYF
V gene: TRBV18; D gene: .; J gene: TRBJ1-1; CDR3 protein: CASSPRNTEAFF
V gene: TRBV9; D gene: .; J gene: TRBJ2-3; CDR3 protein: CASSGDFADTQYF
V gene: TRBV19; D gene: .; J gene: TRBJ2-2; CDR3 protein: CASSVGVNTGELFF
V gene: TRBV7-6; D gene: TRBD2; J gene: TRBJ2-7; CDR3 protein: CASSSGGYSGRNPYEQYF